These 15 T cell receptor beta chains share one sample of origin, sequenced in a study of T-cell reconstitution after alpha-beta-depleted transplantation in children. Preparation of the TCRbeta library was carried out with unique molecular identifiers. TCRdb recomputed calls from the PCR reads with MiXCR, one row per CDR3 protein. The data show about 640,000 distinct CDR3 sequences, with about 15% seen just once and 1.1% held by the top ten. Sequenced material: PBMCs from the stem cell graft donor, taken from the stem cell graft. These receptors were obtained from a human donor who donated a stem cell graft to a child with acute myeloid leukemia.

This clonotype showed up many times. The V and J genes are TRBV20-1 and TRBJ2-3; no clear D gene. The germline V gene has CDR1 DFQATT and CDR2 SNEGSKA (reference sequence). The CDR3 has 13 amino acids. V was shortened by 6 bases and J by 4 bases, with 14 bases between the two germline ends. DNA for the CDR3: TGCAGTGCCTACAGCCCTATAGCAGATACGCAGTATTTT. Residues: CSAYSPIADTQYF.

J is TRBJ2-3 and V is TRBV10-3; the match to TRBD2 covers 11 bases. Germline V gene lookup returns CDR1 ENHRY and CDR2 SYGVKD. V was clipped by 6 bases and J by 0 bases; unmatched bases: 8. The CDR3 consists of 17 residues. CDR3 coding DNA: TGTGCCATCAGCCAACTCACTAGCGGGGGTAGCACAGATACGCAGTATTTT. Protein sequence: CAISQLTSGGSTDTQYF.

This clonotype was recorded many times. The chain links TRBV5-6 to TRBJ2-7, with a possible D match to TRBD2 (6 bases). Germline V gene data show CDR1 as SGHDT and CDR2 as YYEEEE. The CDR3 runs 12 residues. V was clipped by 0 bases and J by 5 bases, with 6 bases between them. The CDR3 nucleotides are TGTGCCAGCAGCTTGGGGGGGGACGAGCAGTACGTC. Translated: CASSLGGDEQYV.

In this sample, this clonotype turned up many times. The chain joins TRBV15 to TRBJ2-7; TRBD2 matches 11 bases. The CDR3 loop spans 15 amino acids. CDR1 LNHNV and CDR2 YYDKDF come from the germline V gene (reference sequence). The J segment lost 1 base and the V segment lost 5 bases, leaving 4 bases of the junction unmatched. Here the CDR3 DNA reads TGTGCCACCAGCGGCGGGACTAGCGGATCCTACGAGCAGTACTTC. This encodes CATSGGTSGSYEQYF.

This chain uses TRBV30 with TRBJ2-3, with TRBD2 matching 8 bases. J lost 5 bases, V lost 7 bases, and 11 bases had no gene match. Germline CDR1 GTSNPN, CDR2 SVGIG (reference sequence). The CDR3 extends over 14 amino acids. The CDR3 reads CASSAGAVGDTQYF. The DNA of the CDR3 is TGTGCCTCCTCAGCGGGGGCGGTGGGAGATACGCAGTATTTT.

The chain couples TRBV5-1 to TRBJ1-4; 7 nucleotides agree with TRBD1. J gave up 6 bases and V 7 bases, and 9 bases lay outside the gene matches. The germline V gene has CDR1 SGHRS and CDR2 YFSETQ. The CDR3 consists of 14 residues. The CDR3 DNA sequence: TGCGCCAGCCGAGAGGGGGCAACGGATGAAAAACTGTTTTTT. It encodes CASREGATDEKLFF.

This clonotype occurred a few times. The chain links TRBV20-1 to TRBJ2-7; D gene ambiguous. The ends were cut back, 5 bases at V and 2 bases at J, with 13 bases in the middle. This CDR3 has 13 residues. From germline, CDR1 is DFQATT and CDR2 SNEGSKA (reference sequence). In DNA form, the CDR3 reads TGCAGTGCTCGGACGACGGATACCTACGAGCAGTACTTC. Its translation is CSARTTDTYEQYF.

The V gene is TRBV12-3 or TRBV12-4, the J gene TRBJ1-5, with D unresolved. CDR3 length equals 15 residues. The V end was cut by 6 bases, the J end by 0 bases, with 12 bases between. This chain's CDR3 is CASSPTANSNQPQHF. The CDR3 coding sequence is TGTGCCAGCAGCCCAACCGCTAATAGCAATCAGCCCCAGCATTTT.

The DNA for the CDR3 is TGCGCCAGCAGCGCTCGGGAGCCCTACGAGCAGTACTTC. It is translated as CASSAREPYEQYF. V is TRBV5-1 and J is TRBJ2-7, with a weak D call TRBD2 (6 bases). This CDR3 has 13 amino acids. Germline V gene data show CDR1 as SGHRS and CDR2 as YFSETQ. V shed 4 bases and J shed 2 bases, with 10 bases lying between them.

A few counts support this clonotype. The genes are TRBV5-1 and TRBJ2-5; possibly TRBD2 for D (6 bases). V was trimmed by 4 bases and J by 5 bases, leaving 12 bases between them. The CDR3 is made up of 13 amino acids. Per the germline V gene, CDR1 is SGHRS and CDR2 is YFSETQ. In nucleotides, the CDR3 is TGCGCCAGCAGCGCGGTGGGGAGGGAGACCCAGTACTTC. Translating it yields CASSAVGRETQYF.

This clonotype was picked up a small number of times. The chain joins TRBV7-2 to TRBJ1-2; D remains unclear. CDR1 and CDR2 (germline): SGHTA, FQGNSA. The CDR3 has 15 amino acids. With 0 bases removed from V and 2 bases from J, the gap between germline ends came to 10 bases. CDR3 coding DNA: TGTGCCAGCAGCTTAGCCAGGAAACCCAACTATGGCTACACCTTC. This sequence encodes CASSLARKPNYGYTF.

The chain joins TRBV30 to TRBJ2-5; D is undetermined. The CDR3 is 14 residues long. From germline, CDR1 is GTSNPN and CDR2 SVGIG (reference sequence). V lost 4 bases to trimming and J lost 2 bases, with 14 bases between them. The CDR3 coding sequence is TGTGCCTGGAACCAACGGGTGGCTCAAGAGACCCAGTACTTC. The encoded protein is CAWNQRVAQETQYF.

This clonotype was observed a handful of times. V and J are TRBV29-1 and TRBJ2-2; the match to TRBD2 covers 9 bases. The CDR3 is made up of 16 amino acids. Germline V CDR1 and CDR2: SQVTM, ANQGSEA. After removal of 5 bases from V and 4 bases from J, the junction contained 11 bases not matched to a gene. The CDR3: CSVLLAGVASTGELFF. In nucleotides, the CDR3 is TGCAGCGTTTTACTAGCGGGTGTAGCCAGCACCGGGGAGCTGTTTTTT.

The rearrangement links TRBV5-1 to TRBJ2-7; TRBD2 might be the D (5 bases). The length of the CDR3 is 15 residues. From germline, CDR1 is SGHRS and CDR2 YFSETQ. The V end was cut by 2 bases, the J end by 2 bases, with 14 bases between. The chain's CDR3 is CASSFMNRETYEQYV. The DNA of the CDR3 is TGCGCCAGCAGCTTTATGAATCGGGAAACCTACGAGCAGTACGTC.

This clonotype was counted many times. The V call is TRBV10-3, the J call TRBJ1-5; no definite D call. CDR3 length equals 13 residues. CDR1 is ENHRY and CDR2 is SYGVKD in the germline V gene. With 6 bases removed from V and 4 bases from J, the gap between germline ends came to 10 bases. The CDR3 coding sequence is TGTGCCATCAGGGCGGAGTTAAATCAGCCCCAGCATTTT. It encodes CAIRAELNQPQHF.